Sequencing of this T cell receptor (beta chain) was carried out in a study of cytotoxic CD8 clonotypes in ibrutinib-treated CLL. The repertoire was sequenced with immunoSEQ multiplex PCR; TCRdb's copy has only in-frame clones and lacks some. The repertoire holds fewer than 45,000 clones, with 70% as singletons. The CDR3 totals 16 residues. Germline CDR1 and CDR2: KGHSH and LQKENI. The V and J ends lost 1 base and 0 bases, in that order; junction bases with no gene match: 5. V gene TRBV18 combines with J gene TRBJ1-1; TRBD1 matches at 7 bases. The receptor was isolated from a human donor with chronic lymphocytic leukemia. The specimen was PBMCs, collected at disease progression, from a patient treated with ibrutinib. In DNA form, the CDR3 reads TGTGCCAGCTCACCACTCGGGACAGCAATGAACACTGAAGCTTTCTTT. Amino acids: CASSPLGTAMNTEAFF.